These 15 T cell receptor beta chains were sequenced from one sample in a study of T cell repertoires in cytomegalovirus infection. TCRdb processed the reads anew with MiXCR; each CDR3 protein has one entry. The sample carries approximately 180,000 distinct CDR3 sequences, about 18% recorded once. The sequenced sample consisted of CD8+ T cells from PBMCs. The origin of the receptors is a human donor in good health (CMV status not recorded). Some clones in this sample may be carry-over from other donors' samples.

The rearrangement joins TRBV19 to TRBJ1-1, with no clear D. CDR3 length: 14 residues. V gave up 11 bases and J gave up 0 bases, with 16 bases separating them. Germline loops: CDR1 LNHDA, CDR2 SQIVND (reference sequence). The CDR3 here is CASAPAGVNTEAFF. In DNA, the CDR3 is TGTGCCTCTGCCCCGGCAGGCGTGAACACTGAAGCTTTCTTT.

The rearrangement uses TRBV29-1 and TRBJ2-6; D is unresolved. Trimming removed 5 bases from V and 0 bases from J, with 14 bases in between. The CDR3 covers 16 residues. Germline-derived CDR1 and CDR2 are SQVTM and ANQGSEA. The CDR3 region has the DNA TGCAGCGTTTGGAACAGACCTAGCTCTGGGGCCAACGTCCTGACTTTC. The encoded protein is CSVWNRPSSGANVLTF.

The chain employs TRBV11-2 and TRBJ1-1; D possibly corresponds to TRBD1 (5 bases). This CDR3 comprises 15 residues. Germline V gives CDR1 SGHAT, CDR2 FQNNGV. The V and J ends lost 4 bases and 1 base respectively, with 13 bases between them. CDR3 bases: TGTGCCAGCAGCTCCCCGGGACGGCAGAACACTGAAGCTTTCTTT. This translates into CASSSPGRQNTEAFF.

This chain uses TRBV27 with TRBJ1-2, with D possibly TRBD1 on 5 matching bases. Trimming cost V 3 bases and J 8 bases, with 13 bases left between them. Germline assignment: CDR1 MNHEY and CDR2 SMNVEV (reference sequence). The CDR3 covers 13 residues. In DNA, the CDR3 is TGTGCCAGCAGTTTCGACAGCGTGGAGGGCTACACCTTC. Protein sequence: CASSFDSVEGYTF.

The rearrangement joins TRBV7-2 to TRBJ2-7; D not certain. Trimming stripped 5 bases from V and 0 bases from J, with 20 bases between. This CDR3 region has 17 residues. Per the germline V gene, CDR1 is SGHTA and CDR2 is FQGNSA. The DNA of the CDR3 is TGTGCCAGCAGCACATCCTCGGACGGGTCCTACTCCTACGAGCAGTACTTC. It codes for CASSTSSDGSYSYEQYF.

This chain joins TRBV7-9 and TRBJ2-7; D might be TRBD1 (6 bases). Trimming took off 1 base at V and 5 bases at J, with 9 bases between the two ends. The V gene's germline CDR1 is SEHNR and CDR2 FQNEAQ (reference sequence). CDR3 size: 13 residues. The CDR3 bases are TGTGCCAGCAGCTTAGGTGCAGGGGACGAGCAGTACTTC. It encodes CASSLGAGDEQYF.

The chain joins TRBV6-6 to TRBJ1-4, with D unresolved. V was clipped by 5 bases and J by 8 bases, with 12 bases between them. Germline values: CDR1 MNHNY, CDR2 SVGAGI (reference sequence). This CDR3 has 13 residues. The CDR3 here is CASSQDYGEKLFF. In nucleotides, the CDR3 is TGTGCCAGCAGTCAAGATTATGGGGAAAAACTGTTTTTT.

Only a few counts were recorded for this clonotype. The rearrangement links TRBV12-3 or TRBV12-4 to TRBJ1-1, with D unresolved. The CDR3 is made up of 14 amino acids. Trimming removed 4 bases from V and 1 base from J, with 10 bases in between. Here the CDR3 DNA reads TGTGCCAGCAGTTCGTGGCATACGAACACTGAAGCTTTCTTT. Translation gives CASSSWHTNTEAFF.

The V and J genes are TRBV7-6 and TRBJ2-1; 9 bases map to TRBD1. Germline V gene sequence: CDR1 SGHVS, CDR2 FNYEAQ. CDR3 length: 15 amino acids. The junction had 10 bases not matched to a gene; V was cut back by 5 bases and J by 8 bases. This CDR3 reads CASSPPGQGIDEQFF. CDR3 in DNA: TGTGCCAGCAGCCCTCCGGGACAGGGTATAGATGAGCAGTTCTTC.

The sample holds many counts of this clonotype. The chain uses TRBV7-8 and TRBJ2-7; the match to TRBD2 covers 16 bases. The germline gives CDR1 SGHVS, CDR2 FQNEAQ. Trimming at V came to 4 bases and at J to 0 bases, leaving 6 bases not matched to a gene. This CDR3 has 18 residues. The CDR3 loop reads CASSSAGTSGGVSYEQYF. In DNA, the CDR3 is TGTGCCAGCAGCTCAGCCGGGACTAGCGGGGGGGTCTCCTACGAGCAGTACTTC.

As DNA, the CDR3 is TGTGCCAGCACCCAAGGGGTTGGGGAAGGGGCCAACGTCCTGACTTTC. Translation: CASTQGVGEGANVLTF. The gene calls are TRBV12-3 or TRBV12-4 and TRBJ2-6; a possible D gene is TRBD1 (5 bases). The V and J ends lost 7 bases and 4 bases respectively, with 17 bases between them. The CDR3 is 16 amino acids.

V is TRBV6-5 and J is TRBJ2-2; maybe TRBD1 (8 bases). The CDR3 runs to 17 residues. V lost 6 bases to trimming and J lost 7 bases, with 24 bases between them. Germline loops: CDR1 MNHEY, CDR2 SVGAGI. Here the CDR3 reads CASSFPPGGWGGGELFF. The CDR3 nucleotides are TGTGCCAGCAGCTTCCCCCCAGGGGGCTGGGGGGGCGGGGAGCTGTTTTTT.

CDR3 DNA sequence: TGTGCCAGCAGCGACCGGACTAGCGGGGCATTCACAGATACGCAGTATTTT. This codes for CASSDRTSGAFTDTQYF. The V gene is TRBV13, the J gene TRBJ2-3; TRBD2 matches at 12 bases. The CDR3 contains 17 residues. J gave up 2 bases and V 5 bases, and 8 bases lay outside the gene matches. The germline V gene encodes CDR1 PRHDT and CDR2 FYEKMQ (reference sequence).

V gene TRBV15 combines with J gene TRBJ2-7; 9 bases line up with TRBD2. Losses at the gene ends were 8 bases for V and 6 bases for J; bases not matched to a gene: 5. The CDR3 runs to 12 residues. Germline V lookup: CDR1 LNHNV, CDR2 YYDKDF (reference sequence). The DNA for the CDR3 is TGTGCCACCGGCGAGCGGGGGGCCGAGCAGTACTTC. Translated, it gives CATGERGAEQYF.

In its sample, this clonotype was seen a few times. The chain is built from TRBV4-1 and TRBJ2-1; D is possibly TRBD2 (7 bases). The V and J ends lost 0 bases and 7 bases respectively, with 13 bases between them. The germline V gene encodes CDR1 MGHRA and CDR2 YSYEKL. CDR3 size: 15 residues. CDR3 in DNA: TGCGCCAGCAGCCAAGATAGGGGGGGGAGTAATGAGCAGTTCTTC. Translation gives CASSQDRGGSNEQFF.